This note documents a single TCR beta chain sequence. Its antigen remains unknown. The entry originates in a study of shared clonotypes between healthy human individuals. Findings of the study overall: Naive subsets, compared against memory subsets, generally had larger estimated richness values.

The study ran the assay at deep level. Sequencing was performed with immunoSEQ multiplex PCR; in TCRdb, only in-frame clones are kept and a portion is missing. The sample shows 2 million to 3 million clones, approximately 92% of them seen only once. Healthy HIV-negative adults without recent acute infections or vaccinations served as donors. The specimen was naive CD4+ T cells sorted from blood. Subset of the sample: CD45RA+ positively selected. The origin of this receptor is a young man in good health.

CDR3 region: CASKLADTDTQYF. The CDR3 nucleotides read TGCGCCAGCAAACTAGCGGACACAGATACGCAGTATTTT. The chain uses TRBV5-1 and TRBJ2-3, with 8 bases identical to TRBD2. Germline values: CDR1 SGHRS, CDR2 YFSETQ. The CDR3 has 13 residues. Trimming at V came to 6 bases and at J to 2 bases, leaving 2 bases not matched to a gene. The full variable domain, its missing parts supplied by reference TRBV5-1 and TRBJ2-3, is KAGVTQTPRYLIKTRGQQVTLSCSPISGHRSVSWYQQTPGQGLQFLFEYFSETQRNKGNFPGRFSGRQFSNSRSEMNVSTLELGDSALYLCASKLADTDTQYFGPGTRLTVL.